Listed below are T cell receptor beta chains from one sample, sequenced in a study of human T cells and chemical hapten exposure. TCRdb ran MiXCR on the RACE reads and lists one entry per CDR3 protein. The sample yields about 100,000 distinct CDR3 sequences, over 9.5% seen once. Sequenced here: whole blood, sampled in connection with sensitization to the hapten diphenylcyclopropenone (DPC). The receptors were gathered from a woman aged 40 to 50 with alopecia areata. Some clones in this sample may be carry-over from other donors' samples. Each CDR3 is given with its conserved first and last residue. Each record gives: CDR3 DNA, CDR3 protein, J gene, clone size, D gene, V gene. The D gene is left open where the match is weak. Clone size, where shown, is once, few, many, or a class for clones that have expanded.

CDR3nt: TGTGCCAGTAGTGCGAGCGGGGGGCCCACAGATACGCAGTATTTT
CDR3aa: CASSASGGPTDTQYF
j_gene: TRBJ2-3
abundance: many
d_gene: TRBD2
v_gene: TRBV19

CDR3nt: TGTGCCAGCAGCTTATATGCGGGATGGGGCACCGGGGAGCTGTTTTTT
CDR3aa: CASSLYAGWGTGELFF
j_gene: TRBJ2-2
abundance: few
d_gene: .
v_gene: TRBV7-2

CDR3nt: TGCAGCGCCAGAGTCGGGCTAGCGGGAGTGGGAGAGCAGTTCTTC
CDR3aa: CSARVGLAGVGEQFF
j_gene: TRBJ2-1
abundance: many
d_gene: TRBD2
v_gene: TRBV29-1

CDR3nt: TGCAGTGTTACCGGCGCCATCGCGGGGCGGAACAATGAGCAGTTCTTC
CDR3aa: CSVTGAIAGRNNEQFF
j_gene: TRBJ2-1
abundance: few
d_gene: .
v_gene: TRBV20-1

CDR3nt: TGTGCCAGCTCACCACCTTCGGTGGGACCGAGTGAAGCTTTCTTT
CDR3aa: CASSPPSVGPSEAFF
j_gene: TRBJ1-1
abundance: .
d_gene: .
v_gene: TRBV18

CDR3nt: TGCAGTGCACACGACAGGGACGCTGGCTACACCTTC
CDR3aa: CSAHDRDAGYTF
j_gene: TRBJ1-2
abundance: .
d_gene: TRBD1
v_gene: TRBV20-1

CDR3nt: TGCGCCAGCAGCGCTGGATGGGGGGCTGAAAAACTGTTTTTT
CDR3aa: CASSAGWGAEKLFF
j_gene: TRBJ1-4
abundance: .
d_gene: .
v_gene: TRBV5-1

CDR3nt: TGTGCCAGCAGCTTAAACGCTGTAGCGGCTCCCTACGAGCAGTACTTC
CDR3aa: CASSLNAVAAPYEQYF
j_gene: TRBJ2-7
abundance: few
d_gene: .
v_gene: TRBV7-2

CDR3nt: TGTGCCAGCAGTGTCCTAGCCGGGACAGGTATCAATGAGCAGTTCTTC
CDR3aa: CASSVLAGTGINEQFF
j_gene: TRBJ2-1
abundance: many
d_gene: TRBD1
v_gene: TRBV6-4

CDR3nt: TGTGCCAGCAGCCGGCGGGGCCCCCCGGACACTGAAGCTTTCTTT
CDR3aa: CASSRRGPPDTEAFF
j_gene: TRBJ1-1
abundance: .
d_gene: .
v_gene: TRBV6-5

CDR3nt: TGCAGTGCTAGGTCCCTTAGCGGGGGGGCCAACGAGCAGTACTTC
CDR3aa: CSARSLSGGANEQYF
j_gene: TRBJ2-7
abundance: few
d_gene: TRBD2
v_gene: TRBV20-1

CDR3nt: TGTGCCAGCAGTGAATACGGGGAGGTTGGCACAGATACGCAGTATTTT
CDR3aa: CASSEYGEVGTDTQYF
j_gene: TRBJ2-3
abundance: .
d_gene: .
v_gene: TRBV6-1

CDR3nt: TGTGCCAGCAGCTTAGTTGGCGGGGGGCGCAATGACATTCAGTACTTC
CDR3aa: CASSLVGGGRNDIQYF
j_gene: TRBJ2-4
abundance: many
d_gene: TRBD2
v_gene: TRBV7-2

CDR3nt: TGTGCCAGCAGCCACATAACCTCTGGGGCCAACGTCCTGACTTTC
CDR3aa: CASSHITSGANVLTF
j_gene: TRBJ2-6
abundance: few
d_gene: .
v_gene: TRBV7-2

CDR3nt: TGTGCCAGCAGGGTAGGTGGGTCAGGGAATCAGCCCCAGCATTTT
CDR3aa: CASRVGGSGNQPQHF
j_gene: TRBJ1-5
abundance: many
d_gene: .
v_gene: TRBV12-3/TRBV12-4

CDR3nt: TGTGCCAGCAGTTCCGGACTAGCGGGAGTGGGGCAGTACTTC
CDR3aa: CASSSGLAGVGQYF
j_gene: TRBJ2-7
abundance: few
d_gene: TRBD2
v_gene: TRBV28

CDR3nt: TGTGCCAGCAGCTCTCGACAGGGAGGGAAAGAGACCCAGTACTTC
CDR3aa: CASSSRQGGKETQYF
j_gene: TRBJ2-5
abundance: .
d_gene: .
v_gene: TRBV11-3

CDR3nt: TGCAGTGCTAGGGTTGAACCCGAGCCCTACAATGAGCAGTTCTTC
CDR3aa: CSARVEPEPYNEQFF
j_gene: TRBJ2-1
abundance: few
d_gene: .
v_gene: TRBV20-1

CDR3nt: TGTGCCAGCAGCTTGCCAAAAGGGAGCGGGAGGGAGGAGACCCAGTACTTC
CDR3aa: CASSLPKGSGREETQYF
j_gene: TRBJ2-5
abundance: .
d_gene: TRBD2
v_gene: TRBV5-4

CDR3nt: TGTGCCAGCAGCTCGGGGACTAGCGGGAGTGCGGATACGCAGTATTTT
CDR3aa: CASSSGTSGSADTQYF
j_gene: TRBJ2-3
abundance: few
d_gene: TRBD2
v_gene: TRBV11-2

CDR3nt: TGTGCCAGCAGGGGGGACTCGACCTACTCTAACTATGGCTACACCTTC
CDR3aa: CASRGDSTYSNYGYTF
j_gene: TRBJ1-2
abundance: many
d_gene: .
v_gene: TRBV2

CDR3nt: TGTGCCAGCATACTGAACACTGAAGCTTTCTTT
CDR3aa: CASILNTEAFF
j_gene: TRBJ1-1
abundance: many
d_gene: .
v_gene: TRBV2

CDR3nt: TGTGCCAGCAGGATCTCGGGCTACACAGATACGCAGTATTTT
CDR3aa: CASRISGYTDTQYF
j_gene: TRBJ2-3
abundance: few
d_gene: .
v_gene: TRBV27

CDR3nt: TGTGCCAGCAGCTTAGCCAGGGAATTGGAAGCTTTCTTT
CDR3aa: CASSLARELEAFF
j_gene: TRBJ1-1
abundance: many
d_gene: .
v_gene: TRBV7-2

CDR3nt: TGTGCCAGCAGCCAAGACTGGGGGGGCACTGAAGCTTTCTTT
CDR3aa: CASSQDWGGTEAFF
j_gene: TRBJ1-1
abundance: many
d_gene: .
v_gene: TRBV3-1

CDR3nt: TGTGCCAGCAGCGTTACAGGGGAGAATTCACCCCTCCACTTT
CDR3aa: CASSVTGENSPLHF
j_gene: TRBJ1-6
abundance: few
d_gene: TRBD1
v_gene: TRBV9

CDR3nt: TGTGCCAGCAGCTTAGCGCGGGGACTCCAGGGAGAGACCCAGTACTTC
CDR3aa: CASSLARGLQGETQYF
j_gene: TRBJ2-5
abundance: few
d_gene: .
v_gene: TRBV7-6

CDR3nt: TGTGCCAGTAGTATTAGCGGACTAGCCTACAATGAGCAGTTCTTC
CDR3aa: CASSISGLAYNEQFF
j_gene: TRBJ2-1
abundance: .
d_gene: TRBD2
v_gene: TRBV19

CDR3nt: TGTGCCAGCAGCCGGACAGGGCGGTCGGACAATGAGCAGTTCTTC
CDR3aa: CASSRTGRSDNEQFF
j_gene: TRBJ2-1
abundance: .
d_gene: TRBD1
v_gene: TRBV28

CDR3nt: TGCAGCGCTCCGCGACTAGCGGGTCCCAGCTCCTACAATGAGCAGTTCTTC
CDR3aa: CSAPRLAGPSSYNEQFF
j_gene: TRBJ2-1
abundance: many
d_gene: TRBD2
v_gene: TRBV29-1

CDR3nt: TGTGCCAGCAGCAAGACCCGGGCGGGAGGCCTCTCCTACGAGCAGTACTTC
CDR3aa: CASSKTRAGGLSYEQYF
j_gene: TRBJ2-7
abundance: many
d_gene: .
v_gene: TRBV21-1

CDR3nt: TGTGCCACCAGTGGTGGACTAGCGGGAGTAAATGAGCAGTTCTTC
CDR3aa: CATSGGLAGVNEQFF
j_gene: TRBJ2-1
abundance: many
d_gene: TRBD2
v_gene: TRBV24-1

CDR3nt: TGTGCCAGCAACGACAGGGGCACCGGGGAGCTGTTTTTT
CDR3aa: CASNDRGTGELFF
j_gene: TRBJ2-2
abundance: few
d_gene: TRBD1
v_gene: TRBV7-6

CDR3nt: TGTGCCACAGGGGATGATAATTCACCCCTCCACTTT
CDR3aa: CATGDDNSPLHF
j_gene: TRBJ1-6
abundance: many
d_gene: .
v_gene: TRBV7-9

CDR3nt: TGCAGTGCTCGATTCGGGAGAGCGGGGGCCAACGTCCTGACTTTC
CDR3aa: CSARFGRAGANVLTF
j_gene: TRBJ2-6
abundance: .
d_gene: .
v_gene: TRBV20-1

CDR3nt: TGCGCCAGCAGCCCAATAGACAGGGTCGGTGGGAACACTGAAGCTTTCTTT
CDR3aa: CASSPIDRVGGNTEAFF
j_gene: TRBJ1-1
abundance: .
d_gene: TRBD1
v_gene: TRBV5-1

CDR3nt: TGTGCCAGCAGCCTAGATCTAGGCAATGAGCAGTTCTTC
CDR3aa: CASSLDLGNEQFF
j_gene: TRBJ2-1
abundance: .
d_gene: .
v_gene: TRBV11-2

CDR3nt: TGTGCCAGCTCCCAGGGCGCCTACGAGCAGTACTTC
CDR3aa: CASSQGAYEQYF
j_gene: TRBJ2-7
abundance: many
d_gene: .
v_gene: TRBV7-2

CDR3nt: TGTGCCAGCTCACCGTCGGGGGAGACCCAGTACTTC
CDR3aa: CASSPSGETQYF
j_gene: TRBJ2-5
abundance: few
d_gene: .
v_gene: TRBV18

CDR3nt: TGTGCCAGCAGGCGACAGGGTGAGGCTGAAGCTTTCTTT
CDR3aa: CASRRQGEAEAFF
j_gene: TRBJ1-1
abundance: few
d_gene: TRBD1
v_gene: TRBV12-3/TRBV12-4

CDR3nt: TGTGCCAGCAGTGCGACAGGTCGCGCTCAGCCCCAGCATTTT
CDR3aa: CASSATGRAQPQHF
j_gene: TRBJ1-5
abundance: .
d_gene: .
v_gene: TRBV12-3/TRBV12-4

CDR3nt: TGTGCCATCGGGTCCGGGACAGGGGAGTTCAGTGAGCAGTTCTTC
CDR3aa: CAIGSGTGEFSEQFF
j_gene: TRBJ2-1
abundance: few
d_gene: TRBD1
v_gene: TRBV10-3

CDR3nt: TGTGCCAGCAGTTTATCAGGCAGGGGAAAAGGAAACACCATATATTTT
CDR3aa: CASSLSGRGKGNTIYF
j_gene: TRBJ1-3
abundance: .
d_gene: .
v_gene: TRBV28

CDR3nt: TGCGCCAGCAGCTTGAGAGAGCTTGAGACCCAGTACTTC
CDR3aa: CASSLRELETQYF
j_gene: TRBJ2-5
abundance: many
d_gene: .
v_gene: TRBV5-1

CDR3nt: TGTGCCAGCAGCTTAGGAGGAAGCAACTCTGGAAACACCATATATTTT
CDR3aa: CASSLGGSNSGNTIYF
j_gene: TRBJ1-3
abundance: .
d_gene: .
v_gene: TRBV7-9

CDR3nt: TGTGCCAGCAGCGAAGACAGGGTCTCCTACAATGAGCAGTTCTTC
CDR3aa: CASSEDRVSYNEQFF
j_gene: TRBJ2-1
abundance: many
d_gene: TRBD1
v_gene: TRBV7-9

CDR3nt: TGTGCCAGCAGTTACCCAAGTGGTGGGTTGGACACTGAAGCTTTCTTT
CDR3aa: CASSYPSGGLDTEAFF
j_gene: TRBJ1-1
abundance: many
d_gene: .
v_gene: TRBV6-6

CDR3nt: TGCAGTGCCTTGACCCCTTTTGCCACAGATACGCAGTATTTT
CDR3aa: CSALTPFATDTQYF
j_gene: TRBJ2-3
abundance: many
d_gene: .
v_gene: TRBV20-1

CDR3nt: TGTGCCAGCAGCTCGTCAGGGGTAATCTACAATGAGCAGTTCTTC
CDR3aa: CASSSSGVIYNEQFF
j_gene: TRBJ2-1
abundance: .
d_gene: .
v_gene: TRBV7-3

CDR3nt: TGTGCCAGCAGCCCCGGGGGTTTGCTAGCGGGAGGGACCGGGGAGCTGTTTTTT
CDR3aa: CASSPGGLLAGGTGELFF
j_gene: TRBJ2-2
abundance: .
d_gene: TRBD2
v_gene: TRBV6-5

CDR3nt: TGTGCCTGCGCGAGTACTAGCGGGGGGAATGAGCAGTTCTTC
CDR3aa: CACASTSGGNEQFF
j_gene: TRBJ2-1
abundance: .
d_gene: TRBD2
v_gene: TRBV3-1

CDR3nt: TGTGCCAGCAGTGTCTTATTGGGGGCGGACTATGGCTACACCTTC
CDR3aa: CASSVLLGADYGYTF
j_gene: TRBJ1-2
abundance: many
d_gene: .
v_gene: TRBV2

CDR3nt: TGTGCCAGCAGCCCCAACCCGGAGGGTCAGCCCCAGCATTTT
CDR3aa: CASSPNPEGQPQHF
j_gene: TRBJ1-5
abundance: few
d_gene: .
v_gene: TRBV7-3

CDR3nt: TGTGCCAGCAGCCAAGATATTTACGGATCCTACAATGAGCAGTTCTTC
CDR3aa: CASSQDIYGSYNEQFF
j_gene: TRBJ2-1
abundance: few
d_gene: .
v_gene: TRBV3-1

CDR3nt: TGTGCCAGAAGGGACAGGAGAAACTATGGCTACACCTTC
CDR3aa: CARRDRRNYGYTF
j_gene: TRBJ1-2
abundance: .
d_gene: TRBD1
v_gene: TRBV27